This TCR beta chain was found in a study of blood T cell repertoires in COVID-19 (dated by TCRdb to about 2020). Some background on the complete study: Samples covering the acute and convalescent phases of COVID-19 were provided by collaborators in the United States, Italy and Spain. The samples were drawn from the first 160 participants of the ongoing ImmuneRACE study and from roughly 1,300 subjects provided by 6 global collaborators. Where available, HLA class I and class II types were obtained from metadata supplied by the sample provider rather than from assay-based typing. A de-identified subject ID, COVID-19 status, age in years and sex were almost always included in the sample metadata. Deeply sampled blood TCRbeta repertoires from subjects exposed to, actively infected with, or recovered from COVID-19 were included in the dataset. The prospective study material was composed of cDNA or gDNA derived from T cells, B-cell-depleted T cells, or PBMCs. The repertoires were made available in a free public database intended to serve as a resource for research on the immune response to SARS-CoV-2. The full study reports these points: Clinical and demographic metadata were provided uncurated, with the amount varying by source and participant.

TCRbeta CDR3 regions were amplified from genomic DNA by means of the immunoSEQ Assay, a bias-controlled multiplex PCR. The authors processed their data as follows. Nucleated cell counts per sample were estimated from amplification of reference gene primers within the assay. Sequence reads were collapsed and filtered to measure the absolute abundance of every unique TCRbeta CDR3 rearrangement. Productive Simpson clonality was computed per sample as the square root of Simpson's diversity index over productive rearrangements. This is the immuneACCESS table as TCRdb keeps it, with only in-frame sequences that have V and J called. A part of the clones is gone; compared with another copy, unresolved V genes explain less than half, and the rest is unexplained. V, J and clone size are taken as reported in that table, and D and trimming were inferred from the DNA itself. This sample has some 250,000 clones in its table, and 70% to 90% of those were observed once. The ten largest account for around 2.8% of the sample.

Samples from volunteer blood donors who had recovered from COVID-19 were contributed by a second Seattle source. Collaborating institutions collected whole blood in K2EDTA tubes following their own protocols. Collaborator samples were shipped for TCRbeta analysis as frozen whole blood, isolated PBMCs, or DNA extracted from either sample type. Details on this clone: The antigen it recognizes is unknown. Per-base quality was not reported, and no clone a single base away is much larger than it.

The receptor was isolated from a woman aged 30 to 39 who had recovered from COVID-19. Sequenced material: peripheral blood.

The DNA is TGTGCCAGCAGTTTGGAGAACATGCCGAATTCACCCCTCCACTTT. It encodes CASSLENMPNSPLHF. Recombination linked TRBV27 to TRBJ1-6, with the D gene call left open. Reading from cysteine to phenylalanine, the CDR3 counts 15 amino acids. Just CDR3 DNA is preserved here, 45 bases in frame from base 1. The V and J ends are trimmed by 3 bases and 7 bases, leaving 13 bases between them. CDR1 and CDR2, looked up from the germline V gene (reference sequence), are MNHEY and SMNVEV.